Listed below are T cell receptor beta chains from one sample, sequenced in a study of blood T cell repertoires in COVID-19. Sequencing used immunoSEQ multiplex PCR; TCRdb keeps in-frame clones, though not all of them. This table has a few hundred thousand clones, about 90% appearing once. The sample comprised PBMCs or T cells enriched from blood (not recorded which). The receptors were sampled from a woman between 40 and 55 years old who had been exposed to COVID-19. CDR3s include the opening cysteine and the closing phenylalanine or tryptophan. Each record gives: clone size, D gene, V gene, J gene, CDR3 protein, CDR3 DNA. D genes are given only for firm matches. Expanded clones get a size class; other rows say once, few or many, or leave the size out.

>NA|NA|TRBV7-2|TRBJ1-2
CASSLARGFGVYGYTF
TGTGCCAGCAGCTTAGCGCGGGGCTTCGGGGTCTATGGCTACACCTTC
>NA|TRBD2|TRBV7-3|TRBJ2-1
CASSAEAGGLFDEQFF
TGTGCCAGCAGCGCCGAAGCGGGAGGGCTTTTCGATGAGCAGTTCTTC
>NA|TRBD1|TRBV9|TRBJ1-2
CASSDLRTGEYGYTF
TGTGCCAGCAGCGACCTCCGGACAGGCGAATATGGCTACACCTTC
>few|TRBD1|TRBV19|TRBJ1-2
CASRGDRGYGYTF
TGTGCCAGTAGGGGGGACAGGGGGTATGGCTACACCTTC
>NA|NA|TRBV12-5|TRBJ2-1
CASGPARPTYNEQFF
TGTGCTAGTGGCCCCGCGAGGCCTACCTACAATGAGCAGTTCTTC
>NA|NA|TRBV4-1|TRBJ1-1
CASSLLADTEAFF
TGCGCCAGCAGCCTCCTGGCGGACACTGAAGCTTTCTTT
>NA|TRBD1|TRBV28|TRBJ1-1
CASSSRNTGTGNTEAFF
TGTGCCAGCAGTTCGCGGAACACCGGGACAGGGAACACTGAAGCTTTCTTT
>NA|TRBD1|TRBV27|TRBJ2-7
CASSSPDRGTYEQYF
TGTGCCAGCAGTTCTCCAGACAGGGGGACCTACGAGCAGTACTTC
>once|TRBD2|TRBV18|TRBJ2-2
CASSTSGSNTGELFF
TGTGCCAGCTCAACTAGCGGATCGAACACCGGGGAGCTGTTTTTT
>NA|NA|TRBV7-2|TRBJ1-2
CASSFQGTNYGYTF
TGTGCCAGCAGCTTCCAGGGAACTAACTATGGCTACACCTTC
>NA|NA|TRBV24-1|TRBJ2-1
CATSAYVGLSTDNEQFF
TGTGCCACCAGTGCTTATGTTGGCCTCTCAACCGACAATGAGCAGTTCTTC
>NA|TRBD2|TRBV5-3|TRBJ2-5
CARSSARTSEGGETQYF
TGTGCCAGAAGCTCCGCCCGGACTAGCGAGGGGGGAGAGACCCAGTACTTC
>NA|TRBD1|TRBV10-3|TRBJ1-2
CAISEAGQGAYGYTF
TGTGCCATCAGTGAGGCGGGACAGGGGGCGTATGGCTACACCTTC
>NA|TRBD1|TRBV20-1|TRBJ1-1
CSASSGDRTTRNTEAFF
TGCAGTGCTAGTAGTGGGGACAGGACGACCCGGAACACTGAAGCTTTCTTT
>NA|NA|TRBV2|TRBJ2-6
CASSTHRHTGANVLTF
TGTGCCAGCAGTACACACAGGCACACTGGGGCCAACGTCCTGACTTTC
>NA|NA|TRBV27|TRBJ1-1
CASRVREGNTEAFF
TGTGCCAGCAGGGTCAGGGAGGGAAACACTGAAGCTTTCTTT
>NA|TRBD2|TRBV11-3|TRBJ2-3
CASSSGLAGAGTQYF
TGTGCCAGCAGCTCCGGACTAGCGGGAGCAGGTACGCAGTATTTT
>few|NA|TRBV30|TRBJ1-4
CACTDSRGGEKLFF
TGTGCCTGCACCGACTCCCGAGGAGGTGAAAAACTGTTTTTT
>NA|TRBD1|TRBV19|TRBJ1-6
CASSIANRGPNNSPLHF
TGTGCCAGTAGTATAGCGAACAGGGGACCCAACAATTCACCCCTCCACTTT
>NA|NA|TRBV21-1|TRBJ1-1
CASSKPQQGRNTEAFF
TGTGCCAGCAGCAAACCACAACAGGGACGGAACACTGAAGCTTTCTTT
>NA|NA|TRBV11-2|TRBJ2-1
CASSSLGEQFF
TGTGCCAGCAGCTCACTAGGTGAGCAGTTCTTC